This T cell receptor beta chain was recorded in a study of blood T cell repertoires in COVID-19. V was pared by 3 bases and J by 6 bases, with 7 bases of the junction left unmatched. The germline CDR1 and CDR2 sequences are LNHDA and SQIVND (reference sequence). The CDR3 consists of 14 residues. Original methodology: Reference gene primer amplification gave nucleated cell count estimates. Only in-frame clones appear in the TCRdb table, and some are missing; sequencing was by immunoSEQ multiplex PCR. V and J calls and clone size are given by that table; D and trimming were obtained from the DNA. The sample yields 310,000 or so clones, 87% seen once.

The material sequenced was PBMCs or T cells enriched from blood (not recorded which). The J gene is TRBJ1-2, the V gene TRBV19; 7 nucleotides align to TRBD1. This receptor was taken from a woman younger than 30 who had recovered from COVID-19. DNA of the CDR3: TGTGCCAGTAGTATCCGACAGGGAATAGATGGCTACACCTTC. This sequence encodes CASSIRQGIDGYTF.